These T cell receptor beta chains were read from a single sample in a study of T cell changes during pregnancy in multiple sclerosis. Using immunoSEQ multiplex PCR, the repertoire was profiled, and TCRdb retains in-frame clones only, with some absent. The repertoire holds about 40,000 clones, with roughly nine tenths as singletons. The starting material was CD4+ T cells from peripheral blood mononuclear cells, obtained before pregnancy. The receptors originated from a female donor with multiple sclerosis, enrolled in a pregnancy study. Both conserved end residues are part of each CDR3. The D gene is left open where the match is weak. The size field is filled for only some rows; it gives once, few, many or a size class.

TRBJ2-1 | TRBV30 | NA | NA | CAWSVAGPSYNEQFF | TGTGCCTGGAGTGTAGCGGGCCCTTCCTACAATGAGCAGTTCTTC
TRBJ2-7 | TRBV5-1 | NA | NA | CASSLEVVSEQYF | TGCGCCAGCAGCTTGGAAGTAGTAAGCGAGCAGTACTTC
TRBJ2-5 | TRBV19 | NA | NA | CASRRTALETQYF | TGTGCCAGTAGAAGGACAGCTTTGGAGACCCAGTACTTC
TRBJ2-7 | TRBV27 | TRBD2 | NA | CASSLREGSAYEQYF | TGTGCCAGCAGTTTACGGGAGGGTTCGGCCTACGAGCAGTACTTC
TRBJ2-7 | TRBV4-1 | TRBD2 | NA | CASSRGRTSGGGYEQYF | TGCGCCAGCAGCCGCGGTCGGACTAGCGGCGGAGGCTACGAGCAGTACTTC
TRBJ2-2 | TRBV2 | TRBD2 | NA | CASSEGTSGSMSTGELFF | TGTGCCAGCAGCGAGGGGACTAGCGGGAGTATGAGTACCGGGGAGCTGTTTTTT
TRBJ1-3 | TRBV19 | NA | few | CASSTTRTGNTIYF | TGTGCCAGTAGTACCACTCGAACGGGAAACACCATATATTTT
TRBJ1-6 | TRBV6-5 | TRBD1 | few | CASRRQGSDSPLHF | TGTGCCAGCAGAAGACAGGGGTCTGATTCACCCCTCCACTTT
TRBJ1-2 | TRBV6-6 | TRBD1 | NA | CASRQGANYGYTF | TGTGCCAGCAGACAGGGGGCCAACTATGGCTACACCTTC
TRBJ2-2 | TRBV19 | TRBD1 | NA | CASNSAGGYYTGELFF | TGTGCCAGTAATTCGGCAGGGGGCTATTACACCGGGGAGCTGTTTTTT
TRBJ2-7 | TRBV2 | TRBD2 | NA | CASRRAGTIYEQYF | TGTGCCAGCAGGCGAGCGGGGACCATATACGAGCAGTACTTC
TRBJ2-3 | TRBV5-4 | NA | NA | CASSLPRQSVADTQYF | TGTGCCAGCAGCCTTCCGCGACAGAGTGTCGCAGATACGCAGTATTTT
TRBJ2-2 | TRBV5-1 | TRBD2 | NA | CASRGTSGSLNTGELFF | TGCGCCAGCAGGGGGACTAGCGGGAGCCTTAACACCGGGGAGCTGTTTTTT
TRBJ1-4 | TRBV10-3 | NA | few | CAISPFSTGELFF | TGTGCCATCAGTCCCTTTTCGACTGGAGAACTGTTTTTT
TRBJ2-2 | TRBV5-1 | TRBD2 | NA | CASTQAGPGIGELFF | TGCGCCAGCACCCAAGCGGGACCGGGAATCGGGGAGCTGTTTTTT
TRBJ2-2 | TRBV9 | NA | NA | CASSVATGANTGELFF | TGTGCCAGCAGCGTAGCCACAGGTGCAAACACCGGGGAGCTGTTTTTT
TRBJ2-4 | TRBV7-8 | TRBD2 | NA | CASSFTSGRLGSIQYF | TGTGCCAGCAGCTTTACTAGCGGGAGATTGGGAAGCATTCAGTACTTC
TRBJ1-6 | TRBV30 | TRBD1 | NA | CAWTGQTNSPLHF | TGTGCCTGGACGGGACAGACCAATTCACCCCTCCACTTT
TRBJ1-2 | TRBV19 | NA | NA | CASSIGLGLTGGYTF | TGTGCCAGTAGTATAGGTCTCGGCTTAACGGGTGGCTACACCTTC
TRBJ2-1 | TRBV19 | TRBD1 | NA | CASSIGDRLYNEQFF | TGTGCCAGTAGCATAGGGGACAGACTATACAATGAGCAGTTCTTC
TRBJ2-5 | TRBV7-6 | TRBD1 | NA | CASSSRQGARETQYF | TGTGCCAGCAGCTCAAGACAGGGGGCTAGAGAGACCCAGTACTTC
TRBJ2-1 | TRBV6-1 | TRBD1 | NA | CASSDLPTGGVNNEQFF | TGTGCCAGCAGTGACCTCCCGACAGGGGGCGTAAACAATGAGCAGTTCTTC
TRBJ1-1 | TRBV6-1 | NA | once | CASSERGGTEAFF | TGTGCCAGCAGTGAAAGGGGAGGCACTGAAGCTTTCTTT
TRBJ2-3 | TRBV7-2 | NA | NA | CASSLWFSADTQYF | TGTGCCAGCAGCTTATGGTTTTCCGCGGATACGCAGTATTTT